This TCR beta chain derives from a study of tumor-infiltrating lymphocytes in glioblastoma multiforme (dated by TCRdb to 2016 to 2017). Regarding the complete study: To test whether intratumoral genomic heterogeneity fosters TIL diversity, the study jointly examined somatic mutations, TIL diversity and immune response activity. Summary of the overall study and its limitations: Clone frequencies may be distorted by RNA-based TCR sequencing because unequal numbers of TCR transcripts are carried by T cells. The authors noted that sorting T cells into functional subsets, which was not done in the study, would be a future improvement. Only one glioblastoma patient was included in the TCR and somatic mutation analysis, limiting generalizability.

Of note for this clonotype: No antigen is known for it. One base away there is no much larger clone; base qualities are not given.

TCRB libraries were built from RNA via three nested multiplex PCR rounds using a modified ARM-PCR protocol with multiple V-beta primers and a C-beta primer. ProtoScript II Reverse Transcriptase and a C-beta primer were used to synthesize TCRB-specific cDNA from around 550 ng total RNA. The description of the TCRB libraries did not include any unique molecular identifiers. In the third PCR, barcodes and adapters were added over roughly 23 cycles with Deep VentR (exo-) polymerase, after which 250-500 bp bands were gel purified. TCRB libraries were sequenced with 250 bp paired-end reads on an Illumina HiSeq 2500. The original methods were these. The reads were cleaned with Trimmomatic, merged with FLASH and assigned V, D and J segments with MiGEC before being analyzed in VDJtools. VDJtools was used to calculate the Shannon-Wiener diversity index, which quantified repertoire diversity. TCRdb ran its own pipeline on the public reads, namely fastp trimming at Q25 and MiXCR clone calling, and kept in-frame beta chains. Entries that share a CDR3 protein sequence are merged under the most common genes and DNA. TCRdb assigned the V and J calls; the authors' analysis was not used. The sample table records over 10,000 distinct CDR3 sequences; around 71% of these occur just once. The ten most abundant clones make up approximately 29% of the sample.

CDR1 and CDR2 (SGHAT, FQNNGV) derive from the germline V gene. Its CDR3 holds 14 amino acids, cysteine through phenylalanine. CDR3 DNA only is kept here, 42 bases in frame from base 1. The germline ends are 18 bases apart after V is trimmed by 7 bases and J by 6 bases. The AllPrep DNA/RNA mini kit was used to purify genomic DNA and total RNA at the same time from each of the ten to eleven tumor samples. Every RNA sample had an OD 260/280 ratio above 1.9 and an RNA integrity number above 6.5. The origin of this receptor is a male donor with glioblastoma. The chain employs TRBV11-2 and TRBJ2-5; the D gene remains uncertain. Sequenced sample: brain tumor tissue. The CDR3 corresponds to CASTSSVGRKTQYF. Read as DNA, the sequence is TGTGCCAGCACCTCCTCGGTCGGGCGGAAGACCCAGTACTTC.